This is a list of T cell receptor beta chains from one sample in a study of blood T cell repertoires in COVID-19. TCRdb's copy holds only in-frame clones and misses some; the assay was immunoSEQ multiplex PCR. The data show about 70,000 clones, with around 85% seen just once and more than 1.4% held by the top ten. The sequenced sample consisted of peripheral blood. These receptors were obtained from a woman aged 55-70 years with acute or convalescent COVID-19. The CDR3 runs from the conserved cysteine through the conserved F or W. Fields, in order: J gene, V gene, D gene, clone size, CDR3 DNA, CDR3 protein. D genes are given only for firm matches. Only part of the rows carry a size: once, few, many, or a class if the clone is expanded.

j_call: TRBJ1-1; v_call: TRBV19; d_call: -; clone_size: -; cdr3_nt: TGTGCCACCCCGGCGGACGGGGGTTTACAGGAAGCTTTCTTT; cdr3_aa: CATPADGGLQEAFF
j_call: TRBJ2-3; v_call: TRBV2; d_call: -; clone_size: -; cdr3_nt: TGTGCCAGCAGTGATGGTCCGGGTACGCAGTATTTT; cdr3_aa: CASSDGPGTQYF
j_call: TRBJ2-5; v_call: TRBV6-5; d_call: -; clone_size: -; cdr3_nt: TGTGCCAGCCCGCCGTCGAGAATCATTAAGCGGACCCAGTACTTC; cdr3_aa: CASPPSRIIKRTQYF
j_call: TRBJ1-1; v_call: TRBV7-9; d_call: TRBD1; clone_size: -; cdr3_nt: TGTGCCAGCCCCGGGACAGGGGTTTTGAACACTGAAGCTTTCTTT; cdr3_aa: CASPGTGVLNTEAFF
j_call: TRBJ2-2; v_call: TRBV6-5; d_call: -; clone_size: -; cdr3_nt: TGTGCCAGCAGGGGGAGGAGGGGGAACACCGGGGAGCTGTTTTTT; cdr3_aa: CASRGRRGNTGELFF
j_call: TRBJ2-6; v_call: TRBV4-1; d_call: -; clone_size: -; cdr3_nt: TGCGCCAGCAGGAGGTCCGGGAGAGATGTTTCTGGGGCCAACGTCCTGACTTTC; cdr3_aa: CASRRSGRDVSGANVLTF
j_call: TRBJ1-1; v_call: TRBV21-1; d_call: -; clone_size: -; cdr3_nt: TGTGCCAGCAGCAAAGCTTTGGACAAACACACTGAAGCTTTCTTT; cdr3_aa: CASSKALDKHTEAFF
j_call: TRBJ1-1; v_call: TRBV27; d_call: -; clone_size: -; cdr3_nt: TGTGCCAGCAGTTTATCGTCGGGGGTTAACACTGAAGCTTTCTTT; cdr3_aa: CASSLSSGVNTEAFF
j_call: TRBJ1-4; v_call: TRBV9; d_call: -; clone_size: -; cdr3_nt: TGTGCCAGCAGCGCGAGTCTAGCAACTAATGAAAAACTGTTTTTT; cdr3_aa: CASSASLATNEKLFF
j_call: TRBJ2-3; v_call: TRBV3-1/TRBV3-2; d_call: TRBD1; clone_size: -; cdr3_nt: TGTGCCAGCAGACTAGGCCAGCAGGGGGCGGACACAGATACGCAGTATTTT; cdr3_aa: CASRLGQQGADTDTQYF
j_call: TRBJ1-3; v_call: TRBV19; d_call: -; clone_size: -; cdr3_nt: TGTGCCAGTAAGGACTACTCTGGAAACACCATATATTTT; cdr3_aa: CASKDYSGNTIYF
j_call: TRBJ2-7; v_call: TRBV14; d_call: -; clone_size: many; cdr3_nt: TGTGCCAGCAGCCAAGGACGGGGGATCTACGAGCAGTACTTC; cdr3_aa: CASSQGRGIYEQYF
j_call: TRBJ1-1; v_call: TRBV28; d_call: -; clone_size: -; cdr3_nt: TGTGCCAGCAGTTTATGGGGGGGGAACACTGAAGCTTTCTTT; cdr3_aa: CASSLWGGNTEAFF
j_call: TRBJ1-5; v_call: TRBV5-6; d_call: TRBD1; clone_size: once; cdr3_nt: TGTGCCAGCAGCTTGTTCAGGGGGCTTCAGCCCCAGCATTTT; cdr3_aa: CASSLFRGLQPQHF
j_call: TRBJ2-7; v_call: TRBV3-1/TRBV3-2; d_call: TRBD2; clone_size: medium-sized; cdr3_nt: TGTGCCAGCAGCACGCTGGGGGGGGTTGTCTACGAGCAGTACTTC; cdr3_aa: CASSTLGGVVYEQYF
j_call: TRBJ2-3; v_call: TRBV2; d_call: -; clone_size: -; cdr3_nt: TGTGCCAGCACTGGGGGCAAAGATACGCAGTATTTT; cdr3_aa: CASTGGKDTQYF
j_call: TRBJ1-6; v_call: TRBV2; d_call: -; clone_size: -; cdr3_nt: TGTGCCAGCAGGGTTGACTCGGTCGCCCTCCACTTT; cdr3_aa: CASRVDSVALHF
j_call: TRBJ1-5; v_call: TRBV19; d_call: -; clone_size: -; cdr3_nt: TGTGCCAGTAGTATGTCCCTTTATCAGCCCCAGCATTTT; cdr3_aa: CASSMSLYQPQHF
j_call: TRBJ1-3; v_call: TRBV28; d_call: -; clone_size: once; cdr3_nt: TGTGCCAGCAATAGGGGCTCTGGAAACACCATATATTTT; cdr3_aa: CASNRGSGNTIYF
j_call: TRBJ1-6; v_call: TRBV6-6; d_call: -; clone_size: -; cdr3_nt: TGTGCCAGCAGTTCGTGGAGCGGCTCCTATAATTCACCCCTCCACTTT; cdr3_aa: CASSSWSGSYNSPLHF
j_call: TRBJ2-2; v_call: TRBV18; d_call: -; clone_size: -; cdr3_nt: TGTGCCAGCTCACCACCGGGCCAGGGGAACACCGGGGAGCTGTTTTTT; cdr3_aa: CASSPPGQGNTGELFF
j_call: TRBJ1-1; v_call: TRBV19; d_call: TRBD1; clone_size: -; cdr3_nt: TGTGCCAGTAGTCCCTTACAGGGGGCAAGCACTGAAGCTTTCTTT; cdr3_aa: CASSPLQGASTEAFF
j_call: TRBJ2-6; v_call: TRBV19; d_call: -; clone_size: -; cdr3_nt: TGTGCCAGTAGTATGGCAGGCTTCTCTGGGGCCAACGTCCTGACTTTC; cdr3_aa: CASSMAGFSGANVLTF
j_call: TRBJ2-5; v_call: TRBV6-5; d_call: TRBD2; clone_size: -; cdr3_nt: TGTGCCAACGGGATGATAGGGGCGGGAGGAGAGACCCAGTACTTC; cdr3_aa: CANGMIGAGGETQYF
j_call: TRBJ2-1; v_call: TRBV14; d_call: -; clone_size: -; cdr3_nt: TGTGCCAGCAGCCATACCGGGACTGGCCCCTACAATGAGCAGTTCTTC; cdr3_aa: CASSHTGTGPYNEQFF
j_call: TRBJ1-6; v_call: TRBV6-5; d_call: -; clone_size: -; cdr3_nt: TGTGCCAGCAGTCAACGGTTAGATTCACCCCTCCACTTT; cdr3_aa: CASSQRLDSPLHF
j_call: TRBJ1-1; v_call: TRBV2; d_call: TRBD1; clone_size: -; cdr3_nt: TGTGCCAGCAGCGGACAGGGAGGGGCTGAAGCTTTCTTT; cdr3_aa: CASSGQGGAEAFF
j_call: TRBJ1-2; v_call: TRBV28; d_call: -; clone_size: -; cdr3_nt: TGTGCCAGCAGTTCCCCCGGGGAAAATGAGGACTACACCTTC; cdr3_aa: CASSSPGENEDYTF
j_call: TRBJ1-1; v_call: TRBV25-1; d_call: TRBD1; clone_size: -; cdr3_nt: TGTGCCAGCAGTGCCCGACAGGGCTCTGAAGCTTTCTTT; cdr3_aa: CASSARQGSEAFF
j_call: TRBJ2-7; v_call: TRBV19; d_call: TRBD1; clone_size: -; cdr3_nt: TGTGCCAGTAGTATAGGTTTGGGACAGTCCTACGAGCAGTACTTC; cdr3_aa: CASSIGLGQSYEQYF
j_call: TRBJ1-4; v_call: TRBV7-8; d_call: -; clone_size: -; cdr3_nt: TGTGCCAGCAGCTTAGGTTGGGCAACGAGAGCAACTAATGAAAAACTGTTTTTT; cdr3_aa: CASSLGWATRATNEKLFF
j_call: TRBJ1-4; v_call: TRBV10-1; d_call: TRBD1; clone_size: -; cdr3_nt: TGCGCCAGCAGTGACCCGGGACAGGGTGAAGAAAAACTGTTTTTT; cdr3_aa: CASSDPGQGEEKLFF
j_call: TRBJ2-3; v_call: TRBV5-4; d_call: TRBD2; clone_size: -; cdr3_nt: TGTGCCAGCAGCTTGCGCGGCGGCGGGGGGGGCACAGATACGCAGTATTTT; cdr3_aa: CASSLRGGGGGTDTQYF
j_call: TRBJ2-3; v_call: TRBV3-1/TRBV3-2; d_call: TRBD2; clone_size: -; cdr3_nt: TGTGCCAGCAGCCAAGAGTCAGCCGATAGCGGGAGACCAGATACGCAGTATTTT; cdr3_aa: CASSQESADSGRPDTQYF
j_call: TRBJ1-2; v_call: TRBV18; d_call: TRBD1; clone_size: -; cdr3_nt: TGTGCCAGCTCCCCTACGACAGGGGACTATGGCTACACCTTC; cdr3_aa: CASSPTTGDYGYTF
j_call: TRBJ1-2; v_call: TRBV20-1; d_call: -; clone_size: -; cdr3_nt: TGCAGTGCTAATATAAATGGCTACACCTTC; cdr3_aa: CSANINGYTF
j_call: TRBJ1-5; v_call: TRBV27; d_call: -; clone_size: -; cdr3_nt: TGTGCCAGCAGTTCTATGGGAGTGCAGCCCCAGCATTTT; cdr3_aa: CASSSMGVQPQHF
j_call: TRBJ1-2; v_call: TRBV27; d_call: TRBD1; clone_size: -; cdr3_nt: TGTGCCAGCTGGGACAGACGTAACTATGGCTACACCTTC; cdr3_aa: CASWDRRNYGYTF
j_call: TRBJ2-7; v_call: TRBV11-3; d_call: -; clone_size: few; cdr3_nt: TGTGCCAGCACCGCCGGGACTCTCTACGAGCAGTACTTC; cdr3_aa: CASTAGTLYEQYF
j_call: TRBJ2-5; v_call: TRBV19; d_call: TRBD2; clone_size: once; cdr3_nt: TGTGCCAGTAGTTCGCCGGGACTAGGGGATGCGAGGGAGACCCAGTACTTC; cdr3_aa: CASSSPGLGDARETQYF
j_call: TRBJ1-1; v_call: TRBV2; d_call: -; clone_size: -; cdr3_nt: TGTGCCAGCAGTGAGGGCAGCTCGAACACTGAAGCTTTCTTT; cdr3_aa: CASSEGSSNTEAFF
j_call: TRBJ2-1; v_call: TRBV3-1/TRBV3-2; d_call: -; clone_size: few; cdr3_nt: TGTGCCAGCAGCCAACGGGGATCCTCGGTGAATGAGCAGTTCTTC; cdr3_aa: CASSQRGSSVNEQFF
j_call: TRBJ1-1; v_call: TRBV18; d_call: -; clone_size: -; cdr3_nt: TGTGCCAGCTCACCCTGGACAGTGAACACTGAAGCTTTCTTT; cdr3_aa: CASSPWTVNTEAFF
j_call: TRBJ1-2; v_call: TRBV18; d_call: TRBD1; clone_size: -; cdr3_nt: TGTGCCAGCTCACCGCGACAGGGTATGATTGACTATGGCTACACCTTC; cdr3_aa: CASSPRQGMIDYGYTF
j_call: TRBJ1-1; v_call: TRBV29-1; d_call: -; clone_size: -; cdr3_nt: TGCAGCGTACGGTTTCGACAGGTTGGGAACACTGAAGCTTTCTTT; cdr3_aa: CSVRFRQVGNTEAFF
j_call: TRBJ1-1; v_call: TRBV28; d_call: TRBD1; clone_size: -; cdr3_nt: TGTGCCAGCAGTTTAATCCAGGGGGCCTTCATGAACACTGAAGCTTTCTTT; cdr3_aa: CASSLIQGAFMNTEAFF
j_call: TRBJ1-1; v_call: TRBV7-9; d_call: -; clone_size: -; cdr3_nt: TGTGCCAGCAGTCCGTCCGGGGATCTCGCTGAAGCTTTCTTT; cdr3_aa: CASSPSGDLAEAFF
j_call: TRBJ2-7; v_call: TRBV29-1; d_call: -; clone_size: -; cdr3_nt: TGCAGCGTTGAACGGGGCTACGAGCAGTACTTC; cdr3_aa: CSVERGYEQYF
j_call: TRBJ2-7; v_call: TRBV30; d_call: TRBD2; clone_size: -; cdr3_nt: TGTGCCTGGTCCCTCAAGGGGAGGGGAATAAGCGAGCAGTACTTC; cdr3_aa: CAWSLKGRGISEQYF
j_call: TRBJ1-4; v_call: TRBV19; d_call: -; clone_size: -; cdr3_nt: TGTGCCACTCAAAGGTTGGGGAGCTCTGAAAAACTGTTTTTT; cdr3_aa: CATQRLGSSEKLFF
j_call: TRBJ1-6; v_call: TRBV5-4; d_call: -; clone_size: -; cdr3_nt: TGTGCCAGCAGCTTGTCAGGGATCTATAATTCACCCCTCCACTTT; cdr3_aa: CASSLSGIYNSPLHF
j_call: TRBJ1-3; v_call: TRBV2; d_call: -; clone_size: once; cdr3_nt: TGTGCCAGCAGTGCGCAGGGGACGACAGGAAACACCATATATTTT; cdr3_aa: CASSAQGTTGNTIYF
j_call: TRBJ2-7; v_call: TRBV7-9; d_call: -; clone_size: -; cdr3_nt: TGTGCCAGCAGCTTATTCGCGATACCGGGGGAGCAGTACTTC; cdr3_aa: CASSLFAIPGEQYF
j_call: TRBJ1-6; v_call: TRBV7-9; d_call: TRBD1; clone_size: once; cdr3_nt: TGTGCCAGCAGCTTGGGACAGGTAGATTCACCCCTCCACTTT; cdr3_aa: CASSLGQVDSPLHF
j_call: TRBJ2-5; v_call: TRBV4-1; d_call: -; clone_size: -; cdr3_nt: TGCGCCAGCAGCCTCCCGGGAGTCGGGGAGACCCAGTACTTC; cdr3_aa: CASSLPGVGETQYF
j_call: TRBJ2-5; v_call: TRBV5-1; d_call: TRBD2; clone_size: -; cdr3_nt: TGCGCCAGCAGCTTGGGACCAGCGGGGAAGACCCAGTACTTC; cdr3_aa: CASSLGPAGKTQYF
j_call: TRBJ2-5; v_call: TRBV3-1/TRBV3-2; d_call: TRBD2; clone_size: -; cdr3_nt: TGTGCCAGCAGCCAAGATATGGGGGGGGGTCAAGAGACCCAGTACTTC; cdr3_aa: CASSQDMGGGQETQYF
j_call: TRBJ2-5; v_call: TRBV30; d_call: TRBD2; clone_size: -; cdr3_nt: TGTGCCTGGAGAAGAGGGACTAGCTTTCAAGAGACCCAGTACTTC; cdr3_aa: CAWRRGTSFQETQYF
j_call: TRBJ2-2; v_call: TRBV7-6; d_call: -; clone_size: -; cdr3_nt: TGTGCCAGCAGCTTACAGATGAGGGGGATCCTTGACACCGGGGAGCTGTTTTTT; cdr3_aa: CASSLQMRGILDTGELFF
j_call: TRBJ2-1; v_call: TRBV1; d_call: -; clone_size: once; cdr3_nt: TGCACCAGCACCCCAGGCGAGCCGTCCTACAATGAGCAGTTCTTC; cdr3_aa: CTSTPGEPSYNEQFF